This T cell receptor beta chain appears in the sequencing data of a study of cytomegalovirus exposure and HLA in healthy donors. With regard to this clone: Antigen unknown.

Points from the study as a whole: TCR beta chains associated with HLA were, in a later analysis, more clonally expanded than equally common others. According to a later analysis, most TCR beta chains associated with CMV appeared HLA-restricted. There were reportedly fewer N-insertions in an Asian-associated ancestry cluster than the roughly 670-donor mean, in a later analysis.

The V gene lost 9 bases and the J gene lost 6 bases, with 14 bases spanning the gap. The CDR3 runs to 12 residues. Looked up from germline, CDR1 is MNHEY and CDR2 is SMNVEV (reference sequence). The PCR had 60 Vbeta and 13 Jbeta primers. TCRdb's table, derived via immunoSEQ multiplex PCR, lists solely in-frame clones and lacks some. The repertoire holds approximately 150,000 clones, with about three fifths as singletons. The TCR was taken from a woman in her twenties or thirties in good health and CMV-seropositive. Sample: PBMCs. The chain joins TRBV27 to TRBJ1-2; D remains unclear. The CDR3 sequence is CASFGHPHGYTF. The CDR3 nucleotides are TGTGCCAGTTTCGGTCACCCCCATGGCTACACCTTC.